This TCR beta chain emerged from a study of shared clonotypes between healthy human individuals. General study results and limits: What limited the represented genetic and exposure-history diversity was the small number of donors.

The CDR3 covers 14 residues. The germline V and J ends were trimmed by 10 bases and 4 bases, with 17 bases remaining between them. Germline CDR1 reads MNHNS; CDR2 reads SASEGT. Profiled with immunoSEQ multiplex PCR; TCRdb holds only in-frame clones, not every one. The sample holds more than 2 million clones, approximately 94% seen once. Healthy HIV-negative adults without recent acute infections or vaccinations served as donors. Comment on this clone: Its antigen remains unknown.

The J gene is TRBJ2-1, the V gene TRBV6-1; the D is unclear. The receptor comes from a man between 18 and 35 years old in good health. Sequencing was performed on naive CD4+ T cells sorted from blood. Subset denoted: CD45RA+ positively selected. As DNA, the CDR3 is TGTGCCACCGGACGTGGGTACTCGTACAATGAGCAGTTCTTC. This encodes CATGRGYSYNEQFF.